This TCR beta chain was captured in a study of T cell repertoires in cytomegalovirus infection. On this clonotype: As yet, its antigen is unknown.

Deletions cut 6 bases from V and 1 base from J, with 12 bases between. There are 14 residues in the CDR3. Using its own MiXCR run on the reads, TCRdb lists one record per CDR3 protein. Counted here are about 570,000 distinct CDR3 sequences, around 40% occurring once; the ten biggest clones make up about 48%. The clonotype originates from a human donor in good health (CMV status not recorded). Some clones in this sample may be carry-over from other donors' samples. The sample was cultured PBMCs, taken from culture after CMV antigen stimulation. V and J are TRBV12-3 or TRBV12-4 and TRBJ1-1, with D perhaps matching TRBD1 (5 bases). In DNA form, the CDR3 reads TGTGCCAGCAGGCTTTTCGGGGGGAACACTGAAGCTTTCTTT. It encodes CASRLFGGNTEAFF.